The 23 T cell receptor beta chains presented below share a single source sample, sequenced in a study of cytomegalovirus exposure and HLA in healthy donors. Produced via immunoSEQ multiplex PCR; TCRdb's table is partial and in-frame only. Of roughly 68,000 clones in the sample, around nine tenths were seen once. The specimen was PBMCs. The receptor source for this set is a woman aged 18-29 years in good health and CMV-seronegative.

The chain carries TRBV7-8 and TRBJ1-1; D remains unclear. This CDR3 has 15 amino acids. CDR1 SGHVS and CDR2 FQNEAQ come from the germline V gene. Trimming took 2 bases from V and 4 from J, leaving 14 bases between them. The CDR3 DNA sequence: TGTGCCAGCAGCTTAATTGGTTCAACGGTCACTGAAGCTTTCTTT. Translation: CASSLIGSTVTEAFF.

J is TRBJ2-7 and V is TRBV5-1; the D gene is possibly TRBD1 (6 bases). V was cut by 0 bases and J by 2 bases, with 12 bases left in between. Germline CDR1 SGHRS, CDR2 YFSETQ. This CDR3 contains 15 residues. In DNA, the CDR3 is TGCGCCAGCAGCTTGGAACCGGGACAAACCTACGAGCAGTACTTC. Translating it yields CASSLEPGQTYEQYF. Using reference TRBV5-1 and TRBJ2-7 for the parts outside the CDR3, the full variable domain is KAGVTQTPRYLIKTRGQQVTLSCSPISGHRSVSWYQQTPGQGLQFLFEYFSETQRNKGNFPGRFSGRQFSNSRSEMNVSTLELGDSALYLCASSLEPGQTYEQYFGPGTRLTVT.

The J gene is TRBJ2-7, the V gene TRBV7-3; 7 nucleotides align to TRBD1. The ends lost 0 bases at V and 0 bases at J; junction bases unmatched: 2. The CDR3 contains 15 residues. Germline V CDR1 and CDR2: SGHTA, FQGTGA. The CDR3: CASSLTGGGSYEQYF. The CDR3 DNA reads as TGTGCCAGCAGCTTAACAGGGGGCGGCTCCTACGAGCAGTACTTC.

This chain joins TRBV4-1 and TRBJ2-3, with D perhaps matching TRBD2 (7 bases). V was pared by 2 bases and J by 1 base, with 19 bases between. The CDR3 consists of 18 residues. In germline, CDR1 is MGHRA, CDR2 YSYEKL. CDR3 in amino acids: CASSQLELGGLGTDTQYF. In DNA form, the CDR3 reads TGCGCCAGCAGCCAACTCGAGCTCGGGGGGCTTGGCACAGATACGCAGTATTTT.

The chain recombines TRBV19 with TRBJ2-7; 7 nucleotides align to TRBD2. The germline V gene encodes CDR1 LNHDA and CDR2 SQIVND (reference sequence). There are 14 residues in the CDR3. With V trimmed by 3 bases and J by 2 bases, 4 bases remained unmatched. The CDR3, as DNA: TGTGCCAGTAGTATTCGCGGGAGACCCTACGAGCAGTACTTC. It translates to CASSIRGRPYEQYF. Full variable domain (missing parts from reference TRBV19 and TRBJ2-7): DGGITQSPKYLFRKEGQNVTLSCEQNLNHDAMYWYRQDPGQGLRLIYYSQIVNDFQKGDIAEGYSVSREKKESFPLTVTSAQKNPTAFYLCASSIRGRPYEQYFGPGTRLTVT.

The chain couples TRBV7-3 to TRBJ1-1; D remains unclear. The germline V gene encodes CDR1 SGHTA and CDR2 FQGTGA. Trimming left V 2 bases short and J 6 bases short, with 10 bases between. The CDR3 length is 13 residues. CDR3 DNA: TGTGCCAGCAGCTTAGTAACAGATTCTGAAGCTTTCTTT. Protein: CASSLVTDSEAFF. Drawing the rest from reference TRBV7-3 and TRBJ1-1, the complete variable domain is GAGVSQTPSNKVTEKGKYVELRCDPISGHTALYWYRQSLGQGPEFLIYFQGTGAADDSGLPNDRFFAVRPEGSVSTLKIQRTERGDSAVYLCASSLVTDSEAFFGQGTRLTVV.

The V gene is TRBV11-1, the J gene TRBJ2-2; no clear D gene. Germline loops: CDR1 SGHAT, CDR2 FQDESV (reference sequence). CDR3 length: 15 residues. Deletions cut 5 bases from V and 7 bases from J, with 17 bases between. CDR3 nucleotide sequence: TGTGCCAGCAGCATAAACCCAACAGCTTTCGGGGAGCTGTTTTTT. Translated: CASSINPTAFGELFF.

The rearrangement links TRBV6-8 to TRBJ2-7, with D possibly being TRBD1 (5 bases). Trimming removed 5 bases from V and 0 bases from J, with 14 bases in between. The CDR3 has 15 amino acids. CDR1 is MNHGY and CDR2 is SAAAGT in the germline V gene. The CDR3, as DNA: TGTGCCAGCAGTGAGAGGACATTCGGCTCCTACGAGCAGTACTTC. Its translation: CASSERTFGSYEQYF.

V usage is TRBV2 and J usage is TRBJ1-1; weak D call: TRBD1 (5 bases). V was clipped by 4 bases and J by 1 base, with 10 bases between them. Germline V gene lookup returns CDR1 SNHLY and CDR2 FYNNEI. The CDR3 is 14 amino acids. The CDR3, as DNA: TGTGCCAGCAGTGTTGGCAGGGCGAACACTGAAGCTTTCTTT. This gives the protein CASSVGRANTEAFF.

This chain links TRBV5-5 with TRBJ2-5, with 10 bases that match TRBD1. The germline V gene encodes CDR1 SGHKS and CDR2 YYEKEE (reference sequence). J lost 5 bases, V lost 3 bases, and 7 bases had no gene match. This CDR3 is 15 amino acids long. The CDR3 loop is CASSSEPGQGETQYF. The CDR3 coding sequence is TGTGCCAGCAGCTCGGAACCGGGACAGGGGGAGACCCAGTACTTC. Full variable domain (missing parts from reference TRBV5-5 and TRBJ2-5): DAGVTQSPTHLIKTRGQQVTLRCSPISGHKSVSWYQQVLGQGPQFIFQYYEKEERGRGNFPDRFSARQFPNYSSELNVNALLLGDSALYLCASSSEPGQGETQYFGPGTRLLVL.

The chain links TRBV18 to TRBJ2-7; the match to TRBD2 covers 11 bases. V lost 0 bases and J lost 0; bases outside the gene matches: 10. CDR3 length: 19 residues. Germline-derived CDR1 and CDR2 are KGHSH and LQKENI. CDR3 in DNA: TGTGCCAGCTCACCACCGGGGCTAGCGGGGGGCCCCGCCTCCTACGAGCAGTACTTC. This sequence encodes CASSPPGLAGGPASYEQYF. Combining the CDR3 with reference TRBV18 and TRBJ2-7 gives the whole variable domain NAGVMQNPRHLVRRRGQEARLRCSPMKGHSHVYWYRQLPEEGLKFMVYLQKENIIDESGMPKERFSAEFPKEGPSILRIQQVVRGDSAAYFCASSPPGLAGGPASYEQYFGPGTRLTVT.

The chain recombines TRBV7-3 with TRBJ2-7, with 9 bases that match TRBD1. The V and J ends lost 5 bases and 3 bases, in that order; junction bases with no gene match: 2. The CDR3 consists of 13 residues. Per the germline V gene, CDR1 is SGHTA and CDR2 is FQGTGA. CDR3 DNA sequence: TGTGCCAGCAGCCCGGGACAGGGCTACGAGCAGTACTTC. As protein: CASSPGQGYEQYF.

This clone occurred many times. CDR3 sequence reads: CASPNREREDTQYF. In DNA, the CDR3 is TGTGCCAGTCCAAACAGGGAAAGGGAAGATACGCAGTATTTT. The rearrangement joins TRBV19 to TRBJ2-3, with D possibly TRBD1 on 6 matching bases. V was clipped by 8 bases and J by 5 bases, with 17 bases between them. The CDR3 has 14 amino acids. The germline V gene encodes CDR1 LNHDA and CDR2 SQIVND (reference sequence).

This chain links TRBV25-1 with TRBJ1-1; TRBD1 matches at 7 bases. Germline trimming cut 0 bases from V and 4 bases from J; bases unmatched to any gene: 8. This CDR3 is built from 16 residues. Germline V lookup: CDR1 MGHDK, CDR2 SYGVNS. The CDR3 DNA reads TGTGCCAGCAGTGAATATGGAGGCACAGGGGCCACTGAAGCTTTCTTT. Translated, it gives CASSEYGGTGATEAFF.

The V and J genes are TRBV7-9 and TRBJ2-2; D may be TRBD2 (6 bases). Germline-derived CDR1 and CDR2 are SEHNR and FQNEAQ (reference sequence). The CDR3 is 14 amino acids. With 7 bases removed from V and 3 bases from J, the gap between germline ends came to 12 bases. In nucleotides, the CDR3 is TGTGCCAGCATTAGGTCGGGAGACACCGGGGAGCTGTTTTTT. Its protein product is CASIRSGDTGELFF. Full variable domain (missing parts from reference TRBV7-9 and TRBJ2-2): DTGVSQNPRHKITKRGQNVTFRCDPISEHNRLYWYRQTLGQGPEFLTYFQNEAQLEKSRLLSDRFSAERPKGSFSTLEIQRTEQGDSAMYLCASIRSGDTGELFFGEGSRLTVL.

J is TRBJ2-1 and V is TRBV7-2, with TRBD2 as a possible D gene (5 bases). This CDR3 has 18 residues. CDR1 is SGHTA, CDR2 FQGNSA, per germline. V lost 5 bases and J 4 bases, leaving 24 bases between the germline ends. CDR3 sequence reads: CASSLMTGFLYLYNEQFF. The CDR3 DNA reads TGTGCCAGCAGCCTTATGACGGGGTTTCTCTACCTTTACAATGAGCAGTTCTTC.

This rearrangement joins TRBV6-5 to TRBJ2-7; 7 nucleotides line up with TRBD2. The junction had 9 bases not matched to a gene; V was cut back by 4 bases and J by 6 bases. The CDR3 consists of 14 residues. The germline CDR1 and CDR2 sequences are MNHEY and SVGAGI. CDR3 nucleotide sequence: TGTGCCAGCAGTTTAACGGGAGGCGGTCTCGAGCAGTACTTC. It codes for CASSLTGGGLEQYF.

This chain connects TRBV30 to TRBJ2-1; D might be TRBD1 (6 bases). Trimming took 1 base from V and 8 from J, leaving 9 bases between them. The CDR3 length is 12 residues. CDR1 is GTSNPN and CDR2 is SVGIG in the germline V gene (reference sequence). The CDR3 loop reads CAWSGGPHEQFF. The CDR3 region has the DNA TGTGCCTGGAGTGGGGGGCCACATGAGCAGTTCTTC.

The gene calls are TRBV27 and TRBJ2-1; 10 nucleotides agree with TRBD2. The CDR3 spans 16 residues. Trimming took 1 base from V and 6 from J; bases not matched to a gene: 6. CDR1 is MNHEY and CDR2 is SMNVEV in the germline V gene (reference sequence). CDR3 sequence reads: CASSLLALAGSNEQFF. The CDR3 DNA reads as TGTGCCAGCAGTTTATTAGCACTAGCGGGGAGCAATGAGCAGTTCTTC.

The chain uses TRBV6-1 and TRBJ2-7; no firm D call. V was clipped by 6 bases and J by 5 bases, with 20 bases between them. Germline CDR1 and CDR2: MNHNS and SASEGT. The CDR3 covers 15 residues. CDR3 nucleotide sequence: TGTGCCAGCAGAAGGCCGCAGGCTACCGTCGACGAGCAGTACTTC. Its protein product is CASRRPQATVDEQYF.

The chain carries TRBV7-6 and TRBJ1-2; no clear D gene. Germline V gene data show CDR1 as SGHVS and CDR2 as FNYEAQ. There are 12 residues in the CDR3. The germline V and J ends were trimmed by 5 bases and 6 bases, with 10 bases remaining between them. CDR3 amino acids: CASSQGAHGYTF. The CDR3 DNA is TGTGCCAGCAGCCAAGGAGCACATGGCTACACCTTC.

The chain links TRBV19 to TRBJ1-2; 7 positions agree with TRBD1. CDR1 and CDR2 (germline): LNHDA, SQIVND (reference sequence). V shed 8 bases, J shed 3 bases, and the junction held 24 bases outside the gene matches. The CDR3 runs to 19 residues. This CDR3 reads CASDGGIGQAYFNHYGYTF. CDR3 sequence (DNA): TGTGCCAGTGACGGGGGAATTGGACAGGCCTACTTCAACCACTATGGCTACACCTTC.

This clone was counted a few times. The DNA of the CDR3 is TGTGCCAGCAGCTCCAGCGCAGTCAACGAGCAGTACTTC. Translated: CASSSSAVNEQYF. V usage is TRBV7-3 and J usage is TRBJ2-7; D is unclear. CDR3 size: 13 residues. CDR1 and CDR2 (germline): SGHTA, FQGTGA. V lost 4 bases to trimming and J lost 5 bases, with 12 bases between them.